The rows below give T cell receptor beta chains drawn from one sample of a study of human T cells and chemical hapten exposure. TCRdb re-derived calls from the RACE reads in MiXCR, one entry per CDR3 protein. The table lists under 450,000 distinct CDR3 sequences, roughly 4.8% of them singletons. This material consisted of whole blood, taken in connection with sensitization to the hapten diphenylcyclopropenone (DPC). The receptors shown here come from a woman aged 45-65 years with alopecia areata. Some clones in this sample may be carry-over from other donors' samples. Both conserved end residues are part of each CDR3. D genes are given only for firm matches. Clone sizes are given selectively: once, few, many, or a class where the clone is expanded.

few	TRBV3-1	TRBD2	TRBJ2-3	CASSQGQLAASSTDTQYF	TGTGCCAGCAGCCAAGGGCAACTAGCGGCTTCTAGCACAGATACGCAGTATTTT
few	TRBV6-6	TRBD1	TRBJ1-1	CASSLWTGGNSEAFF	TGTGCCAGCAGTCTGTGGACAGGGGGCAACTCTGAAGCTTTCTTT
many	TRBV10-3	TRBD2	TRBJ2-1	CAISESRGGNEQFF	TGTGCCATCAGTGAGTCTAGGGGAGGGAATGAGCAGTTCTTC
-	TRBV9	-	TRBJ2-3	CASSVGNSELGDTQYF	TGTGCCAGCAGCGTAGGGAATAGCGAGTTGGGAGATACGCAGTATTTT
few	TRBV6-5	-	TRBJ1-1	CASIPAKGTEAFF	TGTGCCAGCATACCCGCAAAGGGCACTGAAGCTTTCTTT
many	TRBV9	-	TRBJ1-1	CASSVGHTEAFF	TGTGCCAGCAGCGTAGGCCACACTGAAGCTTTCTTT
many	TRBV29-1	TRBD1	TRBJ1-2	CSVGPGQGDYGYTF	TGCAGCGTTGGACCGGGACAGGGGGACTATGGCTACACCTTC
many	TRBV2	-	TRBJ1-2	CASSSGTGGYTF	TGTGCCAGCAGTTCAGGGACGGGAGGCTACACCTTC
few	TRBV15	-	TRBJ2-3	CATSRDRGGSTDTQYF	TGTGCCACCAGCAGAGATCGGGGCGGCAGCACAGATACGCAGTATTTT
many	TRBV28	-	TRBJ2-1	CASSSGAYNEQFF	TGTGCCAGCAGTTCCGGGGCCTACAATGAGCAGTTCTTC
-	TRBV29-1	-	TRBJ1-4	CSALSGPNEKLFF	TGCAGCGCCCTTAGCGGGCCTAATGAAAAACTGTTTTTT
few	TRBV2	-	TRBJ2-2	CASKVTGAPSTGELFF	TGTGCCAGCAAAGTCACAGGTGCCCCCTCCACCGGGGAGCTGTTTTTT
many	TRBV29-1	-	TRBJ1-1	CSVGQPEAFF	TGCAGCGTTGGACAGCCGGAAGCTTTCTTT
-	TRBV4-1	-	TRBJ1-3	CASSQVGRLGNTIYF	TGCGCCAGCAGCCAAGTCGGGCGTCTAGGAAACACCATATATTTT
-	TRBV6-2/TRBV6-3	-	TRBJ1-1	CASSYFSGQEEAFF	TGTGCCAGCAGTTACTTTTCCGGACAAGAAGAAGCTTTCTTT
few	TRBV4-1	-	TRBJ1-1	CASSLQQGNEAFF	TGCGCCAGCAGCTTACAACAGGGTAATGAAGCTTTCTTT
many	TRBV7-2	-	TRBJ1-1	CASSLEGNTEAFF	TGTGCCAGCAGCTTAGAAGGGAACACTGAAGCTTTCTTT
-	TRBV11-2	-	TRBJ2-7	CASSLVVTLASLTGEQYF	TGTGCCAGCAGCTTAGTAGTTACCCTGGCCAGTTTGACTGGCGAGCAGTACTTC
many	TRBV29-1	-	TRBJ2-7	CSAERGDTYEQYF	TGCAGCGCTGAGAGAGGGGACACCTACGAGCAGTACTTC
many	TRBV12-3/TRBV12-4	-	TRBJ1-1	CASSDTPGIDTEAFF	TGTGCCAGCAGTGACACACCAGGGATTGACACTGAAGCTTTCTTT
-	TRBV20-1	-	TRBJ2-7	CSASDRSGTYEQYF	TGCAGTGCTAGTGACCGTAGCGGAACCTACGAGCAGTACTTC
many	TRBV14	-	TRBJ1-1	CASSQDVRGTEAFF	TGTGCCAGCAGCCAAGATGTGAGGGGGACTGAAGCTTTCTTT
few	TRBV7-9	-	TRBJ1-1	CASSLWRQEAFF	TGTGCCAGCAGCTTATGGAGGCAGGAAGCTTTCTTT
many	TRBV20-1	-	TRBJ2-7	CSARNLNRAYEQYF	TGCAGTGCTCGAAACCTTAACAGGGCCTACGAGCAGTACTTC
many	TRBV6-5	TRBD1	TRBJ2-5	CASSPLTGSQETQYF	TGTGCCAGCAGCCCCTTGACAGGGTCCCAAGAGACCCAGTACTTC
many	TRBV27	TRBD1	TRBJ2-5	CASSFGTAETQYF	TGTGCCAGCAGTTTTGGGACAGCAGAGACCCAGTACTTC
-	TRBV5-1	-	TRBJ1-1	CASKDRDSNTEAFF	TGCGCCAGCAAAGACCGGGATTCGAACACTGAAGCTTTCTTT
many	TRBV29-1	TRBD1	TRBJ1-1	CSVRQGNTEAFF	TGCAGCGTTCGACAGGGGAACACTGAAGCTTTCTTT
few	TRBV12-3/TRBV12-4	-	TRBJ2-5	CASSLTGIETQYF	TGTGCCAGCAGTTTGACTGGTATAGAGACCCAGTACTTC
few	TRBV3-1	-	TRBJ1-2	CASSQAGAGAANYGYTF	TGTGCCAGCAGCCAAGCCGGGGCAGGGGCTGCTAACTATGGCTACACCTTC
many	TRBV7-9	TRBD1	TRBJ2-7	CASSTGTGTSYEQYF	TGTGCCAGCAGCACCGGGACAGGGACATCCTACGAGCAGTACTTC
-	TRBV7-9	-	TRBJ2-1	CASSLPIGGSSYNEQFF	TGTGCCAGCAGCTTACCGATAGGGGGAAGCTCCTACAATGAGCAGTTCTTC
many	TRBV7-2	-	TRBJ2-3	CASSLRLLGDTQYF	TGTGCCAGCAGCTTACGACTTCTGGGGGATACGCAGTATTTT
many	TRBV7-8	-	TRBJ1-3	CASSQQGSGNTIYF	TGTGCCAGCAGCCAACAGGGCTCTGGAAACACCATATATTTT
many	TRBV19	TRBD2	TRBJ2-5	CASSPGTTETQYF	TGTGCCAGTAGTCCCGGGACTACCGAGACCCAGTACTTC
-	TRBV11-3	-	TRBJ2-5	CASSPGYTQETQYF	TGTGCCAGCAGCCCAGGGTATACCCAAGAGACCCAGTACTTC
many	TRBV7-9	-	TRBJ1-3	CASSPRARSSGNTIYF	TGTGCCAGCAGCCCCCGCGCCCGTAGCTCTGGAAACACCATATATTTT
many	TRBV12-3/TRBV12-4	TRBD2	TRBJ2-1	CASSLALRGGIDEQFF	TGTGCCAGCAGTTTAGCGTTGCGGGGGGGCATTGATGAGCAGTTCTTC
few	TRBV7-8	-	TRBJ2-2	CASSPNRLAGELFF	TGTGCCAGCAGCCCTAACAGGCTCGCCGGGGAGCTGTTTTTT
many	TRBV2	TRBD2	TRBJ2-7	CASSELAALAEQYF	TGTGCCAGCAGTGAACTAGCGGCCCTCGCCGAGCAGTACTTC
many	TRBV10-3	-	TRBJ1-1	CAISTPGRVNEAFF	TGTGCCATCAGTACCCCCGGCAGGGTGAATGAAGCTTTCTTT